This entry is about one T cell receptor beta chain. Its specificity is not known. The data were taken from a study of cytomegalovirus exposure and HLA in healthy donors. Study-level findings and limits: CMV serostatus alone was available as immune exposure information. After further analysis at a later stage, 17,000 or so TCR beta sequences were associated with HLA alleles at 0.05 false discovery rate.

When sampled, the donors appeared nominally healthy, though they likely had unrecorded immune exposures. CDR3 length: 16 amino acids. Germline V CDR1 and CDR2: SGHRS, YFSETQ. J lost 1 base, V lost 5 bases, and 6 bases had no gene match. The primer mix had 60 Vbeta and 13 Jbeta primers. Sequencing was performed with immunoSEQ multiplex PCR; in TCRdb, only in-frame clones are kept and a portion is missing. The data hold under 200,000 clones, with roughly 85% observed a single time. V and J are TRBV5-1 and TRBJ1-1; 12 bases line up with TRBD1. This sequence was found in a man aged 50 to 60 in good health and CMV-seropositive. Sequenced material: PBMCs. The CDR3 is CASRPGQGAGNTEAFF. For the CDR3, the DNA is TGCGCCAGCAGACCGGGACAGGGGGCGGGGAACACTGAAGCTTTCTTT.